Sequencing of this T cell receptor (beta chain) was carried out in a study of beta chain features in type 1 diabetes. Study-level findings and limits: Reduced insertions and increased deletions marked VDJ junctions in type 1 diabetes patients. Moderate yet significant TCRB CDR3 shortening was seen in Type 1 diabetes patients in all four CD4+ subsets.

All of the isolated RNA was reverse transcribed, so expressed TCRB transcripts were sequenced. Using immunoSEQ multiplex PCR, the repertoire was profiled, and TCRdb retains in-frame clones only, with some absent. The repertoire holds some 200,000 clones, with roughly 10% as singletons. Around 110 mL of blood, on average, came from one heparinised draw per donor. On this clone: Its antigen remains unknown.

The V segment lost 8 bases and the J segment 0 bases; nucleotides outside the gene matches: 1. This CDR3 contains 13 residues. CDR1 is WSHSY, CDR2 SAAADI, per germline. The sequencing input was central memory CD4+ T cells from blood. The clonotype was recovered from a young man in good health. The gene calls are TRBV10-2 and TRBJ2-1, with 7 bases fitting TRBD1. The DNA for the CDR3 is TGCGCCAGCCGGGACAGCTCCTACAATGAGCAGTTCTTC. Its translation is CASRDSSYNEQFF.